What follows are 4 T cell receptor beta chains derived from one specimen sequenced in a study of response to subunit inactivated influenza vaccine. TCRdb reprocessed the RT-PCR reads via MiXCR and lists one record per CDR3 protein. The data contain more than 450,000 distinct CDR3 sequences, approximately 10% of them singletons. The same data also went into a second study, on T cells expressing NK-cell markers. That study reports: UMI-tagged 5'RACE template switching yielded the TCR beta cDNA.

Specimen: PBMCs from blood, collected on the day of vaccination. These receptors were taken from a man between 50 and 59 years old who received an inactivated influenza vaccine.

This clonotype was detected only a few times. This chain uses TRBV7-2 with TRBJ2-2; the D is unclear. V was trimmed by 0 bases and J by 4 bases, leaving 6 bases between them. The germline V gene encodes CDR1 SGHTA and CDR2 FQGNSA. The CDR3 runs to 14 residues. The CDR3: CASSLALFTGELFF. CDR3 coding DNA: TGTGCCAGCAGCTTAGCGCTGTTCACCGGGGAGCTGTTTTTT.

This clonotype was recorded at least ten times. The chain recombines TRBV28 with TRBJ2-1, with D perhaps matching TRBD2 (6 bases). The CDR3 is made up of 15 amino acids. Trimming took off 6 bases at V and 7 bases at J, with 19 bases between the two ends. In germline, CDR1 is MDHEN, CDR2 SYDVKM. The CDR3 loop reads CASSYRLEAGNEQFF. The CDR3 nucleotides are TGTGCCAGCAGCTATCGACTAGAGGCTGGTAATGAGCAGTTCTTC.

This clonotype was detected many times. The rearrangement links TRBV7-2 to TRBJ2-1; D is possibly TRBD1 (6 bases). Germline CDR1 SGHTA, CDR2 FQGNSA. This CDR3 is built from 16 residues. Between the trimmed V and J ends, which lost 0 bases and 2 bases, there was a span of 11 bases. The CDR3: CASSLAGTKAYNEQFF. CDR3 nucleotides: TGTGCCAGCAGCTTAGCGGGGACAAAAGCCTACAATGAGCAGTTCTTC.

About this clonotype: Being one base from a much bigger clone, this may be a read error. The rearrangement links TRBV12-3 or TRBV12-4 to TRBJ2-3; D gene ambiguous. This CDR3 region has 13 residues. The V and J ends lost 3 bases and 4 bases respectively, with 8 bases between them. The CDR3 DNA is TGTGCCAGCAGTTTCTTTAGCTCAGATACGCAGTATTTT. Translation gives CASSFFSSDTQYF.